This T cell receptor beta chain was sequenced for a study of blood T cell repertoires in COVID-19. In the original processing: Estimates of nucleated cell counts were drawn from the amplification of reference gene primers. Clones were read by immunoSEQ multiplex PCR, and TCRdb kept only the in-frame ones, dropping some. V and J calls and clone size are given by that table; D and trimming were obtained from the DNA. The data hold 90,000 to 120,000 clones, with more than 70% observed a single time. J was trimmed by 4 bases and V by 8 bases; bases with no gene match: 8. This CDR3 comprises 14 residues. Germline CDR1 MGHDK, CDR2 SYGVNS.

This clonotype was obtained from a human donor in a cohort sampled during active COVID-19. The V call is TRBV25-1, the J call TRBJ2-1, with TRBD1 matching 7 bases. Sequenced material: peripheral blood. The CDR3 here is CASAPTGQYNEQFF. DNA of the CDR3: TGTGCCAGCGCACCTACGGGACAGTACAATGAGCAGTTCTTC.